This T cell receptor beta chain derives from a study of T-cell memory formation after mild COVID-19 (dated by TCRdb to 2020 to 2022). With regard to the full study: TCR sequence clusters from the two donors were found to be largely donor specific. Two young, previously healthy adult volunteers, one female and one male, were included in the cohort. In two donors, T-cell clones that expanded and contracted after mild COVID-19 were followed by sequencing TCRalpha and TCRbeta repertoires longitudinally. The paper's findings and limits, for the study overall: The study included only two mild cases, and larger cohorts that include severe cases with pre-infection samples were judged to be necessary. Some responding clones were detected in pre-infection memory, suggesting pre-existing cross-reactive memory T cells joined the SARS-CoV-2 response. Contracting CD4+ clones were located mainly in the CM and EM memory subsets, whereas CD8+ clones were found to be enriched in EMRA. Whether the second-wave clones peaking on day 37 were SARS-CoV-2 specific was not confirmed. From day 15 to 85, contracting clones showed balanced CD4/CD8 phenotypes, whereas a second wave of clones that expanded from day 15 to 37 leaned towards CD4+.

Ficoll-Paque density gradient centrifugation was the method used to isolate PBMCs. V gives up 2 bases and J gives up 2 bases, and the segment between their germline ends measures 11 bases. In the germline V gene (reference sequence), CDR1 corresponds to MNHEY and CDR2 to SMNVEV. The CDR3, from cysteine to phenylalanine, totals 15 residues. CDR3 DNA is the only sequence kept; it has 45 bases, read in frame from the first base. Sequencing relied on an Illumina NovaSeq 6000. Using 5'RACE with constant-segment primers, TCRalpha and TCRbeta cDNA libraries were constructed, with sample barcodes and unique molecular identifiers added in the process. RNA was extracted from every sample with Trizol reagent. Libraries were amplified in two PCR steps, with a second sample barcode and Illumina TruSeq adapters added in the second step. Libraries were sequenced on an Illumina NovaSeq with 2 x 150 bp paired-end reads. On the authors' methods: With migec v1.2.7, reads were demultiplexed and then collapsed into UMI-guided consensus sequences. Using mixcr v2.1.11, UMI consensuses were aligned to TRA and TRB V and J templates and then assembled into clonotypes. A clonotype was counted as expanded or contracted only when both edgeR and NoisET called the clonotype significant, with the noise models trained on biological replicates. For edgeR calls, the cutoffs were a false discovery rate-adjusted p below 0.01 and a log2 fold-change threshold of 1. As an exploratory analysis of dynamics, max-normalized trajectories of the 1000 most abundant clonotypes were examined with PCA combined with hierarchical clustering. Separately sequenced CD4+ and CD8+ repertoires were used to assign the CD4 or CD8 phenotype of responding clones. TCRdb took the public reads, trimmed them with fastp at Q25, ran MiXCR for clone calling and kept in-frame beta chains. CDR3 protein duplicates are merged, each entry listing the most common genes and DNA. TCRdb's processing, not the study's, gives the V and J calls here. In all, the sample holds 250,000 to 300,000 distinct CDR3 sequences, and about a sixth of those were seen once. The biggest ten clones account for 22% of the sample.

Ten or more counts support this clonotype. Its antigen is not yet known. Base qualities are missing; no much larger clone stands one base away. The chain links TRBV27 with TRBJ2-3; the D gene is perhaps TRBD2, on 5 matching bases. The sequenced material came from PBMCs or a T cell subset sorted from them (not recorded which). The clonotype originates from a man younger than 30 who had mild COVID-19 (a few samples of this study predate the infection). The sample titles of this study are shuffled in the database, so cell type and time point are left out; the donor was told from shared clones. This receptor has the CDR3 CASSLRTPDTDTQYF. DNA sequence: TGTGCCAGCAGTTTAAGGACTCCTGACACAGATACGCAGTATTTT.